Below are 21 T cell receptor beta chains sequenced from a single sample in a study of somatic mutations in cytotoxic T cells in rheumatoid arthritis. Sequencing used immunoSEQ multiplex PCR; TCRdb keeps in-frame clones, though not all of them. In the table there are 19,000 or so clones, roughly nine tenths of which are singletons. Sequenced sample: CD8+ T cells sorted from blood. The origin of the receptors is a man aged 40-55 years in good health.

The V gene is TRBV28, the J gene TRBJ1-1, with 11 bases fitting TRBD1. This CDR3 is 15 amino acids long. CDR1 MDHEN and CDR2 SYDVKM come from the germline V gene. The junction had 3 bases not matched to a gene; V was cut back by 2 bases and J by 4 bases. In DNA, the CDR3 is TGTGCCAGCAGTTTAGGGGGACAGGGGGGCACTGAAGCTTTCTTT. Protein sequence: CASSLGGQGGTEAFF.

This clone rates as medium-sized. V and J are TRBV6-4 and TRBJ2-2, with 7 bases lining up with TRBD1. CDR3 length equals 14 residues. CDR1 is MRHNA and CDR2 is SNTAGT in the germline V gene. The junction had 5 bases not matched to a gene; V was cut back by 4 bases and J by 6 bases. CDR3 region: CASSGTGESGELFF. CDR3 DNA sequence: TGTGCCAGCAGTGGCACAGGGGAGTCCGGGGAGCTGTTTTTT.

The gene calls are TRBV19 and TRBJ2-7; maybe TRBD1 (6 bases). The CDR3 is made up of 15 amino acids. CDR1 is LNHDA and CDR2 is SQIVND in the germline V gene (reference sequence). Trimming took off 3 bases at V and 2 bases at J, with 14 bases between the two ends. The CDR3, as DNA: TGTGCCAGTAGTATCGCACAGGGCGGGCCCTACGAGCAGTACTTC. This encodes CASSIAQGGPYEQYF.

This chain connects TRBV4-1 to TRBJ1-1; TRBD1 is a possible D gene (5 bases). Trimming pared 7 bases from V and 5 bases from J, leaving 23 bases between. The CDR3 sequence is 16 residues long. Germline CDR1 is MGHRA and CDR2 is YSYEKL. CDR3 in amino acids: CASTPDAGDRGTEAFF. CDR3 nucleotides: TGCGCCAGCACCCCCGATGCGGGGGATCGGGGGACTGAAGCTTTCTTT.

The rearrangement joins TRBV6-5 to TRBJ2-2; 7 positions match TRBD2. The CDR3 totals 15 residues. V trimming: 5 bases; J trimming: 3 bases; junction bases outside the gene matches: 6. Germline CDR1 and CDR2: MNHEY and SVGAGI. The CDR3 bases are TGTGCCAGCAGTGTTCTTCGGGAGGACACCGGGGAGCTGTTTTTT. Translated, it gives CASSVLREDTGELFF.

The chain carries TRBV2 and TRBJ2-5; D not certain. The end of the DNA fits TRBJ2-7 better, so the J call may be wrong. Germline V gene sequence: CDR1 SNHLY, CDR2 FYNNEI. The CDR3 extends over 12 amino acids. CDR3 in amino acids: CASSENDYEQYF. The CDR3 DNA follows: TGTGCCAGCAGTGAAAACGATTACGAGCAGTACTTC.

There are a few counts of this clone. The rearrangement joins TRBV19 to TRBJ2-7; 9 bases match TRBD2. The CDR3 has 13 residues. Germline V gives CDR1 LNHDA, CDR2 SQIVND (reference sequence). V shed 5 bases, J shed 4 bases, and the junction held 3 bases outside the gene matches. The CDR3 DNA reads TGTGCCAGTAGTTTTAGCGGGAGTTACGAGCAGTACTTC. It codes for CASSFSGSYEQYF.

This clone was observed a few times. The genes are TRBV4-3 and TRBJ2-2; no clear D. Germline V gives CDR1 LGHNA, CDR2 YSLEER. V lost 1 base and J lost 7, with 4 bases in between. The CDR3 is made up of 12 amino acids. CDR3 coding DNA: TGCGCCAGCAGCCAAGGGCGCGGGGAGCTGTTTTTT. It specifies CASSQGRGELFF.

The gene calls are TRBV27 and TRBJ1-4; 7 positions match TRBD1. CDR1 is MNHEY, CDR2 SMNVEV, per germline (reference sequence). Trimming removed 6 bases from V and 7 bases from J; junction bases left unmatched: 11. The CDR3 loop spans 15 amino acids. The CDR3 spells CASSPLDRVGEKLFF. CDR3 nucleotides: TGTGCCAGCAGCCCATTAGACAGGGTGGGTGAAAAACTGTTTTTT. The full variable domain, rest sourced from reference TRBV27 and TRBJ1-4, is EAQVTQNPRYLITVTGKKLTVTCSQNMNHEYMSWYRQDPGLGLRQIYYSMNVEVTDKGDVPEGYKVSRKEKRNFPLILESPSPNQTSLYFCASSPLDRVGEKLFFGSGTQLSVL.

V is TRBV7-9 and J is TRBJ1-2, with 9 bases aligning to TRBD1. V gave up 0 bases and J gave up 4 bases; unmatched junction bases: 6. The length of the CDR3 is 16 residues. Germline values: CDR1 SEHNR, CDR2 FQNEAQ (reference sequence). CDR3 residues: CASSLALQGAIYGYTF. The CDR3 DNA reads as TGTGCCAGCAGCTTAGCGTTACAGGGGGCCATCTATGGCTACACCTTC.

V is TRBV30 and J is TRBJ2-7, with 12 bases lining up with TRBD2. The CDR3 runs 14 residues. The J segment lost 3 bases and the V segment lost 4 bases, leaving 4 bases of the junction unmatched. CDR1 and CDR2 from the germline V gene are GTSNPN and SVGIG (reference sequence). The CDR3 protein is CAWNGLAGNYEQYF. The CDR3 DNA reads as TGTGCCTGGAATGGACTAGCGGGGAACTACGAGCAGTACTTC.

The rearrangement links TRBV6-1 to TRBJ2-7; no firm D call. The CDR3 is 14 amino acids. The V gene lost 10 bases and the J gene lost 3 bases, with 19 bases spanning the gap. Germline CDR1 and CDR2: MNHNS and SASEGT. The CDR3 reads CATTVGFGYYEQYF. In DNA form, the CDR3 reads TGTGCCACAACCGTGGGCTTCGGGTACTACGAGCAGTACTTC.

The rearrangement links TRBV27 to TRBJ1-2; the D is unclear. V gave up 5 bases and J gave up 4 bases, with 17 bases separating them. Germline V gene data show CDR1 as MNHEY and CDR2 as SMNVEV (reference sequence). The CDR3 is made up of 15 amino acids. The CDR3: CASSPNGRSLYGYTF. In nucleotides, the CDR3 is TGTGCCAGCAGTCCGAACGGGAGGTCGCTCTATGGCTACACCTTC.

The gene calls are TRBV19 and TRBJ2-1; 7 bases match TRBD1. This CDR3 comprises 15 residues. Looked up from germline, CDR1 is LNHDA and CDR2 is SQIVND (reference sequence). The V gene end was trimmed by 6 bases and the J gene end by 2 bases; junction bases not matched to a gene: 7. CDR3 sequence: CASSLQGSPYNEQFF. CDR3 in DNA: TGTGCCAGTAGCTTACAGGGGAGTCCCTACAATGAGCAGTTCTTC.

The chain is built from TRBV6-4 and TRBJ2-6; D possibly corresponds to TRBD2 (5 bases). The CDR3 extends over 15 amino acids. V was shortened by 4 bases and J by 4 bases, with 11 bases between the two germline ends. The germline V gene has CDR1 MRHNA and CDR2 SNTAGT. CDR3 amino acids: CASSAGKDGANVLTF. CDR3 sequence (DNA): TGTGCCAGCAGTGCCGGGAAAGACGGGGCCAACGTCCTGACTTTC.

The gene calls are TRBV7-6 and TRBJ2-7, with TRBD1 identical over 8 bases. This CDR3 comprises 14 residues. CDR1 and CDR2 from the germline V gene are SGHVS and FNYEAQ. The V and J ends lost 2 bases and 4 bases, in that order; junction bases with no gene match: 4. In DNA form, the CDR3 reads TGTGCCAGCAGCTTACGCAGGGGGCTATACGAGCAGTACTTC. Amino acid sequence: CASSLRRGLYEQYF. The whole variable domain, filled in from reference TRBV7-6 and TRBJ2-7, reads GAGVSQSPRYKVTKRGQDVALRCDPISGHVSLYWYRQALGQGPEFLTYFNYEAQQDKSGLPNDRFSAERPEGSISTLTIQRTEQRDSAMYRCASSLRRGLYEQYFGPGTRLTVT.

The chain uses TRBV4-1 and TRBJ2-2; 8 nucleotides line up with TRBD1. The CDR3 has 16 amino acids. Looked up from germline, CDR1 is MGHRA and CDR2 is YSYEKL. The V gene end was trimmed by 3 bases and the J gene end by 8 bases; junction bases not matched to a gene: 11. Written as DNA, the CDR3 is TGCGCCAGCAGCCATAGGCAGGGGGCGCCTACTGGGGAGCTGTTTTTT. Translating it yields CASSHRQGAPTGELFF.

The chain couples TRBV30 to TRBJ2-1, with 7 nucleotides matching TRBD1. This CDR3 is 14 amino acids long. The V gene end was trimmed by 1 base and the J gene end by 4 bases; junction bases not matched to a gene: 4. Per germline, CDR1 GTSNPN and CDR2 SVGIG (reference sequence). This CDR3 reads CAWSGGRGYNEQFF. The CDR3 bases are TGTGCCTGGAGTGGGGGCAGGGGGTACAATGAGCAGTTCTTC. The full variable domain, its missing parts supplied by reference TRBV30 and TRBJ2-1, is SQTIHQWPATLVQPVGSPLSLECTVEGTSNPNLYWYRQAAGRGLQLLFYSVGIGQISSEVPQNLSASRPQDRQFILSSKKLLLSDSGFYLCAWSGGRGYNEQFFGPGTRLTVL.

The chain is built from TRBV13 and TRBJ2-3, with 8 bases fitting TRBD1. V trimming: 5 bases; J trimming: 2 bases; junction bases outside the gene matches: 18. The germline CDR1 and CDR2 sequences are PRHDT and FYEKMQ (reference sequence). The CDR3 totals 19 residues. The CDR3 sequence: CASSRLDRVKGTDTDTQYF. In DNA form, the CDR3 reads TGTGCCAGCAGCCGGCTGGACAGGGTAAAAGGCACCGACACAGATACGCAGTATTTT. Filled out from reference TRBV13 and TRBJ2-3, the complete variable domain reads AAGVIQSPRHLIKEKRETATLKCYPIPRHDTVYWYQQGPGQDPQFLISFYEKMQSDKGSIPDRFSAQQFSDYHSELNMSSLELGDSALYFCASSRLDRVKGTDTDTQYFGPGTRLTVL.

The chain joins TRBV18 to TRBJ2-2; 8 bases are a match to TRBD1. J gave up 4 bases and V 0 bases, and 4 bases lay outside the gene matches. Looked up from germline, CDR1 is KGHSH and CDR2 is LQKENI. There are 16 residues in the CDR3. The CDR3 region has the DNA TGTGCCAGCTCACCACCGCAGGGGGCGATCACCGGGGAGCTGTTTTTT. Amino acids: CASSPPQGAITGELFF.

CDR3 in DNA: TGTGCCACCAGCACTAATCGGGACAGGGCGCGGGGCGGCTACACCTTC. Translation: CATSTNRDRARGGYTF. This rearrangement joins TRBV15 to TRBJ1-2; 9 positions match TRBD1. CDR1 is LNHNV, CDR2 YYDKDF, per germline (reference sequence). Unmatched junction bases numbered 14, after V lost 4 bases and J lost 8 bases. This CDR3 region has 16 residues.